Listed here is a single T cell receptor beta chain. It lacks a known antigen. Per-nucleotide qualities are absent, and no much larger clonotype sits a single base away. These data are taken from a study of cytomegalovirus exposure and HLA in healthy donors (dated by TCRdb to 2015 to 2018). A note on the overall study: According to an earlier analysis of several hundred of the donors, some 180 million T cells yielded roughly 100 million unique TCR beta sequences and approximately 280 Gb of sequence data. An early release covering about 600 HLA-typed donors comprised about 300 gigabases of sequencing data and tens of millions of unique TCR sequences. Of the 300 to 450 genotyped donors, 75% to 85% were placed in the genetic ancestry cluster associated with self-reported Caucasian donors. The study was designed to test whether signatures of past pathogen exposure could be identified by cataloging public T cell receptors. Using immunosequencing, the study profiled T cell repertoires from about 650 subjects and related those repertoires to cytomegalovirus serostatus. Along with the approximately 620-subject first cohort, a separate validation cohort of over 90 different subjects was used. To predict cytomegalovirus infection status, the study combined high-throughput TCR immunosequencing, statistical association of individual TCRs with disease status, and machine learning. A later analysis re-analyzed previously published TCR beta repertoires from 550 to 700 donors and added high-resolution HLA genotyping to study TCR occurrence patterns. In the later analysis, no new phenotypic data were used to find candidate immune exposures; instead, reliance was placed on TCR beta sequences and their occurrence across donors. An earlier analysis of some 500 of the donors used high-throughput TCR beta sequencing to judge whether each TCR beta V gene segment behaved as functional or pseudogenic. Alongside the repertoire data, information on donor age, sex, ethnicity and CMV serostatus was compiled. In a later genetic analysis, genome-wide SNP genotypes for 398 of the 666 donors were used, and that subset was treated as a discovery cohort. All discovery cohort repertoires had been generated on a single sequencing platform. Class I and class II HLA loci were covered by the typing at four-digit resolution. The number of donors typed differed by locus, with about 629-640 for A, B, C, DRB1 and DQB1, over 500 for DQA1, 600 to 610 for DPA1, and around 460 for DPB1. About 5 DR-DQ haplotypes were handled as single units for association and clustering, since linkage in the cohort was strong. On average, 235,054 unique TCR beta nucleotide sequences were sequenced per donor among fewer than 500 genotyped donors of the cohort, with roughly 18% of those sequences being non-productive.

The cohort comprised some 730 healthy bone marrow donors. At the time of sampling, every cohort member was nominally healthy, though immune exposures that went unrecorded were likely present. The donor was CMV seropositive and was included in the group of 289 seropositive cohort members. A peripheral blood sample was collected from each donor, and TCR beta sequencing was performed on peripheral blood mononuclear cells. Genomic DNA extraction from the blood cell samples was performed with the Qiagen DNeasy Blood Extraction Kit. The research as a whole found: Compared with the roughly 710-donor mean, donors in an Asian-associated ancestry cluster had fewer N-insertions in productive TCRs, according to a later genetic analysis. Most TCR sequences were observed very rarely across donors, whereas some public TCRs were present in many individuals. In both the original and validation cohorts, the classifier was reported to diagnose cytomegalovirus status with high specificity and sensitivity. Several of the top co-occurrence clusters appeared to be linked to parvovirus B19, influenza, CMV and Epstein-Barr virus, according to a later analysis. This cohort had only TCR beta chains sequenced, and the lack of alpha or paired-chain data limited which features could be detected. HLA typing was unavailable for some donors at each locus, so association tests used only the typed subset. A group of highly shared sequence variants was considered likely to be a technical artifact of the sequencing pipeline. In vitro tests confirmed that a few of the cytomegalovirus-associated TCR beta chains recognize cytomegalovirus antigens. Some IMGT-functional V segments, including TRBV6-2 and TRBV6-3, could not be told apart with the 87-base-pair reads, so those segments were excluded. A further reported finding was that TCR beta sequences accurately predicted the HLA-A and HLA-B alleles for most subjects in the first cohort. Correlated functional status among segregating V segments might reflect linkage disequilibrium, but an unknown experimental factor could not be ruled out. In a later genetic analysis, a missense DCLRE1C variant was associated with V-gene and J-gene trimming of TCR beta chains, and the association was replicated in an independent cohort. In a later analysis, more than 15,000 TCR beta sequences were associated with specific HLA alleles at a false discovery rate of 0.05. For the cohort, immune exposure information was limited to CMV serostatus. A later analysis found that TCR association rates varied across HLA loci, with DRB1 alleles showing the most associated TCRs and HLA-C alleles the fewest. The study gave a list of about 160 TCR beta chains associated with cytomegalovirus. Presence/absence analyses assumed roughly uniform sequencing depth across donors, an assumption that may not hold. An earlier analysis of several hundred of the donors showed that most TCR beta V segments appeared in productive rearrangements either about 87% or about 30% of the time, which broadly matched IMGT annotations. Fewer than 20 rarely observed V segments, including chromosome 9 orphons, were excluded from the earlier analysis of several hundred of the donors because counts were too low. A later analysis found that most CMV-associated TCR beta chains appeared HLA-restricted, with HLA associations seemingly driven largely by CMV exposure. Assigning TCR associations to individual alleles was difficult when HLA alleles, especially DR and DQ, strongly co-occurred. The authors suggested that the approach could potentially be extended to other disease states and immunological phenotypes. In a later analysis, HLA-associated TCR beta chains were found to be more clonally expanded and to have lower generation probabilities than equally common non-associated chains.

To prepare the library, the immunoSEQ multiplex PCR assay was applied. A mixture of 60 forward primers for TCR Vbeta segments and 13 reverse primers for TCR Jbeta segments was used in the multiplex PCR. Amplification of the CDR3 region of rearranged TCR beta genes was performed with a multiplex PCR assay on genomic DNA. The amplified TCR beta libraries were sequenced on the Illumina HiSeq System as 87-base-pair reads. On the study's bioinformatics: Across the 670 or so repertoires, a later analysis counted 75 million to 90 million unique TCR beta chains, 9.5 million to 12 million of which were shared by at least two donors. Raw reads were error-corrected and collapsed into unique sequences with a nearest-neighbor algorithm that merged closely related sequences to remove PCR and sequencing errors. To assign V, D and J gene segments, CDR3 sequences were aligned to IMGT reference sequences. For a sequence to be retained, a match of at least six nucleotides to both a V gene segment and a J gene segment was required. Rearrangements were called productive when the CDR3 lacked stop codons and stayed in frame with V and J; all others were non-productive. CDR3 was defined by IMGT convention, running from the second conserved V-encoded cysteine to the conserved J-encoded phenylalanine. In an earlier analysis of roughly 580 of the donors, sequences lacking an unambiguous match to a single V gene segment were excluded. An earlier analysis of around 600 of the donors classified V segments as functional when productive rearrangements were above 56.7% and as segregating when the standard deviation between donors was above 5%. To diagnose cytomegalovirus status from the catalog of TCR beta chain sequences, a statistical classification framework was built. In a later analysis, TCR nucleotide sequences were compared against IMGT/GENE-DB human TR gene sequences so that V and J genes could be assigned. Using the TCRdist pipeline, a later analysis assigned CDR3 sequences along with most-parsimonious VDJ recombination scenarios. A later analysis defined each TCR beta chain by its CDR3 amino acid sequence plus V-gene family, and excluded reads lacking a unique V-gene family. As a way to deal with suspected cross-contamination and a sequencing artifact, a later analysis dropped nearly 600 nucleotide sequences that were highly shared and had low generation probability. A later analysis calculated a clonal expansion index for each public chain from normalized within-repertoire ranks of inferred template counts. In a later analysis, generation probabilities were computed using a VDJ recombination model fitted to out-of-frame rearrangements, and the results were checked against IGoR. In a later analysis, TCR-TCR, TCR-HLA and TCR-CMV co-occurrence was scored with hypergeometric tests, and a repertoire-size bias correction was applied to TCR pairs. A later analysis estimated false discovery rates by permuting HLA or CMV assignments 20 times. A later analysis grouped co-occurring TCRs with DBSCAN, adding TCRdist sequence similarity when clustering within HLA-allele-positive subsets. Repertoires with fewer than 30,000 or more than 120,000 public chains were left out of co-occurrence clustering, as were a handful of repertoires with anomalous nucleotide sharing. Not all clones reach the TCRdb copy of this immuneACCESS table, which keeps in-frame sequences only. Checked studies attribute under half of the gap to unresolved V genes and leave the rest unexplained. That table supplies the V and J calls and clone size; D and trimming were determined from the DNA. The table for this sample lists roughly 200,000 clones; 70% to 80% of them were counted only once. The leading ten clones occupy under 4.5% of the sample.

V and J lose 4 bases and 7 bases, and a span of 11 bases separates them. CDR1 and CDR2, looked up from the germline V gene (reference sequence), are MNHNY and SVGAGI. Including cysteine and phenylalanine, the CDR3 has 13 amino acids. Only CDR3 DNA is held: 39 bases, read in frame from base 1. This receptor chain uses TRBV6-6 and TRBJ2-1; perhaps TRBD1 is the D gene, with 6 bases matching. The sequencing sample was made of PBMCs. This receptor was identified in a woman under 40 in good health and CMV-seropositive. The CDR3: CASSSGQLNEQFF. The DNA is TGTGCCAGCAGTTCTGGACAGTTGAATGAGCAGTTCTTC.